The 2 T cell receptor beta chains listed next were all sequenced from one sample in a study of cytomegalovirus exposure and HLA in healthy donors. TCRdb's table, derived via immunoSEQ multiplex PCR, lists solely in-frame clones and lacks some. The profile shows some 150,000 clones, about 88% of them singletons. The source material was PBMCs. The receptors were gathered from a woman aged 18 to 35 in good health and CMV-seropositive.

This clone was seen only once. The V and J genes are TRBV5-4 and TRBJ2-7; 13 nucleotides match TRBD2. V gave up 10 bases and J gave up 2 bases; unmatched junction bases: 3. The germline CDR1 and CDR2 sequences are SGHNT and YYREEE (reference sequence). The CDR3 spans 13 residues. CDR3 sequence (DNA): TGTGCCGGGGGGACTAGCGGGACCTACGAGCAGTACTTC. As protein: CAGGTSGTYEQYF.

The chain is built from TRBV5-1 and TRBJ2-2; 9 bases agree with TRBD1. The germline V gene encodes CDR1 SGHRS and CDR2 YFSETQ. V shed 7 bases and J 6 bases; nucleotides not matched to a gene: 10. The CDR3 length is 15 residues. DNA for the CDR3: TGCGCCAGCGCTACCGGGACAGGGATCGCCGGGGAGCTGTTTTTT. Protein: CASATGTGIAGELFF.